This TCR beta chain came from a study of blood T cell repertoires in COVID-19 (TCRdb year 2020). The study in broad terms: Samples from collaborators originated in the United States, Italy and Spain and spanned both the acute and convalescent phases of COVID-19. The prospective study material was composed of cDNA or gDNA derived from T cells, B-cell-depleted T cells, or PBMCs. Deeply sampled blood TCRbeta repertoires from subjects exposed to, actively infected with, or recovered from COVID-19 were included in the dataset. The repertoires were made available in a free public database intended to serve as a resource for research on the immune response to SARS-CoV-2. Samples came from the ongoing ImmuneRACE study (first 160 participants) plus 1,254 subjects from 6 global collaborators. The sample metadata nearly always contained a de-identified subject ID, COVID-19 status, age in years and sex. Where HLA class I and class II types were available, the types were taken from metadata supplied by the sample provider, not from assay-based typing. Study-level results and caveats: How much clinical and demographic metadata was included differed by source and by participant, and the metadata was provided uncurated.

The immunoSEQ Assay, a bias-controlled multiplex PCR, was used to amplify TCRbeta CDR3 regions from genomic DNA. The authors processed their data as follows. Within the assay, amplification of reference gene primers was used to estimate how many nucleated cells each sample contained. To quantify the absolute abundance of each unique TCRbeta CDR3 rearrangement, sequence reads were collapsed and filtered. Productive Simpson clonality was computed per sample as the square root of Simpson's diversity index over productive rearrangements. This is the immuneACCESS table as TCRdb keeps it, with only in-frame sequences that have V and J called. A part of the clones is gone; compared with another copy, unresolved V genes explain less than half, and the rest is unexplained. The V and J calls and clone size come from that table; D and trimming were worked out from the DNA. The sample records 310,000 or so clones, about nine tenths of which are singletons. Jointly, the top ten make up 9.5% of the sample.

With respect to this clone: This receptor's antigen is unknown. No much larger clone exists at a distance of one base, and base qualities are not known.

Participants in the prospective study were aged roughly 18 to 95 years, lived in about two dozen United States geographic areas, and enrolled through a virtual design. In the prospective study, participants were assigned to cohorts based on the clinical history participants reported in a screening survey and a study questionnaire. Recovered participants in ImmuneRACE Cohort 3 were defined by two consecutive negative NP/OP PCR tests, clearance by a healthcare professional, or resolution of symptoms. In the prospective study, whole blood, serum and a nasopharyngeal or oropharyngeal swab were collected from each participant by mobile phlebotomists. Prospective study participants could optionally give additional blood draws and questionnaires over an approximately two-month period. Prospective study blood samples were shipped either frozen or at room temperature before DNA extraction. The CDR3 sequence holds 15 residues, the cysteine and phenylalanine included. The sequence is cut down to CDR3 DNA, 45 bases in frame from base 1. V is reduced by 2 bases and J by 0 bases, leaving a spacing of 11 bases between them. The germline V gene (reference sequence) sets CDR1 to SEHNR and CDR2 to FQNEAQ.

The chain links TRBV7-9 with TRBJ2-7; confidence is insufficient to name the D gene. This clonotype originated in a woman aged 40-49 years who had recovered from COVID-19. Sequenced sample: PBMCs or T cells enriched from blood (not recorded which). The DNA sequence follows: TGTGCCAGCAGCTTATTCGTGGGCCTCTCCTACGAGCAGTACTTC. It codes for CASSLFVGLSYEQYF.